This TCR beta chain stems from a study of human T cells and chemical hapten exposure. Findings and caveats of the study: The number of TCRs above 1 in 1000 frequency did not change after DPC sensitization. There were significantly more large CDR3 similarity clusters among expanded TCRs than among controls.

TCRdb re-analysed the RACE reads in MiXCR, keeping a single row per CDR3 protein. The sample lists around 300,000 distinct CDR3 sequences; 5.5% were seen once. The length of the CDR3 is 13 residues. CDR1 and CDR2 from the germline V gene are MDHEN and SYDVKM. V lost 7 bases, J lost 4 bases, and 11 bases lay in between. Points on this clonotype: Its antigen is not identified.

Time point here: pre-sensitization, week 0. Treatment denoted: therapeutic diphenylcyclopropenone sensitization with weekly scalp DPC. The chain is built from TRBV28 and TRBJ1-5; TRBD1 is a possible D gene (5 bases). This receptor was identified in a young woman with alopecia areata. Some clones in this sample may be carry-over from other donors' samples. The specimen was whole blood, collected in connection with sensitization to the hapten diphenylcyclopropenone (DPC). In nucleotides, the CDR3 is TGTGCCAGCAAACGGGACCGTAATCAGCCCCAGCATTTT. This codes for CASKRDRNQPQHF. Supplemented by reference TRBV28 and TRBJ1-5, the full variable domain reads DVKVTQSSRYLVKRTGEKVFLECVQDMDHENMFWYRQDPGLGLRLIYFSYDVKMKEKGDIPEGYSVSREKKERFSLILESASTNQTSMYLCASKRDRNQPQHFGDGTRLSIL.